A selection of T cell receptor beta chains follows, all from one sample in a study of regulatory T cells in long-lasting Graves disease. Using its own MiXCR run on the multiplex PCR reads, TCRdb lists one record per CDR3 protein. Among fewer than 500,000 distinct CDR3 sequences listed, 15% to 20% were seen once. These same records also appear under a second study, on T cells in Graves' hyperthyroidism and ophthalmopathy.

Source: peripheral blood mononuclear cells (PBMCs), taken at new diagnosis, from a patient treated with antithyroid drugs. The source is a man aged 40-55 years with Graves disease. Both conserved end residues are part of each CDR3. D genes are given only for firm matches. Only part of the rows carry a size: once, few, many, or a class if the clone is expanded.

J,V,D,size,DNA,CDR3
TRBJ2-7,TRBV11-2,TRBD2,many,TGTGCCAGCAGCTCCCTCTCTGGTCGACTAGCGGAAATCTACGAGCAGTACTTC,CASSSLSGRLAEIYEQYF
TRBJ1-1,TRBV5-1,TRBD1,many,TGCGCCAGCAGCTTAGGACAGGGGGCAAACACTGAAGCTTTCTTT,CASSLGQGANTEAFF
TRBJ2-2,TRBV9,TRBD1,many,TGTGCCAGCATGGGAGACAGGGCCGGGGAGCTGTTTTTT,CASMGDRAGELFF
TRBJ2-1,TRBV24-1,NA,many,TGTGCCACCAGTGTCGGGACTCCGTCCTACAATGAGCAGTTCTTC,CATSVGTPSYNEQFF
TRBJ1-5,TRBV2,TRBD1,NA,TGTGCCAGCAGTACCCGGGGAGGGGGCGATCAGCCCCAGCATTTT,CASSTRGGGDQPQHF
TRBJ2-3,TRBV18,TRBD2,few,TGTGCCAGCTCACCACCCATAGCGGGGCCGAAAGATACGCAGTATTTT,CASSPPIAGPKDTQYF
TRBJ2-1,TRBV12-5,TRBD2,NA,TGTGCTAGTGGTTTGGTACTGGGTAGCGGGAGTCACAATGAGCAGTTCTTC,CASGLVLGSGSHNEQFF
TRBJ2-3,TRBV7-9,TRBD2,many,TGTGCCAGCAGCTTGGGACTAGGTACCACAGATACGCAGTATTTT,CASSLGLGTTDTQYF
TRBJ2-1,TRBV15,TRBD2,few,TGTGCCACCAGCAGAGGACTAGCGAGAACCTACAATGAGCAGTTCTTC,CATSRGLARTYNEQFF
TRBJ1-1,TRBV2,NA,few,TGTGCCAGCAGGGACGAGTCAGGGGCAGGCACTGAAGCTTTCTTT,CASRDESGAGTEAFF
TRBJ2-7,TRBV6-1,TRBD2,many,TGTGCCAGCAGTGCCGGGGGGTTCTACGAGCAGTACTTC,CASSAGGFYEQYF
TRBJ2-1,TRBV5-1,TRBD2,many,TGCGCCAGCAGCTTGCCGGGACTAGCATCTTACAATGAGCAGTTCTTC,CASSLPGLASYNEQFF
TRBJ2-1,TRBV7-3,TRBD2,NA,TGTGCCAGCAGCCCTAGACTAGCGGGAGGGGCATACAATGAGCAGTTCTTC,CASSPRLAGGAYNEQFF
TRBJ2-2,TRBV20-1,TRBD2,few,TGCAGTGCTAGGGGGACTAGCGGGATGAACACCGGGGAGCTGTTTTTT,CSARGTSGMNTGELFF
TRBJ2-5,TRBV20-1,TRBD1,few,TGCAGTGCTATAGTGAGACAGGGGGCCGGGGTGCGGGCCCAGTACTTC,CSAIVRQGAGVRAQYF
TRBJ2-1,TRBV5-1,TRBD1,few,TGCGCCAGCAGCTTGGGACTCAGGGGGCGAGACTACAATGAGCAGTTCTTC,CASSLGLRGRDYNEQFF
TRBJ2-2,TRBV4-2,TRBD1,NA,TGTGCCAGCAGCCACGCGACAGGGGGGAGCGGGGAGCTGTTTTTT,CASSHATGGSGELFF
TRBJ2-7,TRBV7-9,TRBD1,many,TGTGCCAGCAGCGAGGACAGGGCTAGTAATCACGAGCAGTACTTC,CASSEDRASNHEQYF
TRBJ2-3,TRBV5-1,TRBD2,few,TGCGCCAGCAGCTTCCGACTAGCGACAGATACGCAGTATTTT,CASSFRLATDTQYF
TRBJ2-1,TRBV27,TRBD1,many,TGTGCCAGCAGTTCCAGACAGGGGGGGCTCAATGAGCAGTTCTTC,CASSSRQGGLNEQFF
TRBJ1-4,TRBV5-1,TRBD1,NA,TGCGCCAGCAGCTCGACAGGGATGGGGGGTAATGAAAAACTGTTTTTT,CASSSTGMGGNEKLFF
TRBJ2-1,TRBV24-1,TRBD2,once,TGTGCCACCAGTGCCACTAGCGGGGAGCGCTACAATGAGCAGTTCTTC,CATSATSGERYNEQFF
TRBJ2-2,TRBV2,TRBD1,NA,TGTGCCAGCAGCCTCAGACAGGGGGCGGGCGGGGAGCTGTTTTTT,CASSLRQGAGGELFF
TRBJ2-2,TRBV28,TRBD2,many,TGTGCCAGCATGGGGCTAGCGGGATTGAACACCGGGGAGCTGTTTTTT,CASMGLAGLNTGELFF
TRBJ2-2,TRBV20-1,NA,NA,TGCAGTGCTAGAGGGATTCAGGGATACACCGGGGGGCTGTTTTTT,CSARGIQGYTGGLFF
TRBJ2-2,TRBV7-9,NA,NA,TGTGCCAGCACCGCTATGAACACCGGGGAGCTGTTTTTT,CASTAMNTGELFF